The rows below give T cell receptor beta chains drawn from one sample of a study of cytotoxic CD8 clonotypes in ibrutinib-treated CLL. TCRdb keeps only in-frame clones here, not all; method: immunoSEQ multiplex PCR. The sample yields approximately 100,000 clones, about 50% seen once. The sample was PBMCs, taken after 24 months of ibrutinib treatment. The receptors were sampled from a human donor with chronic lymphocytic leukemia. Each CDR3 is given with its conserved first and last residue. The order of the fields is J gene, clone size, V gene, CDR3 protein. Clone size is given for some rows only: seen once, a few or many times, or a class if the clone is expanded.

J: TRBJ1-6
size: .
V: TRBV6-6
CDR3: CASIHGRLPSDSPLHF

J: TRBJ1-1
size: once
V: TRBV9
CDR3: CASSEGGTAVTEAFF

J: TRBJ2-5
size: .
V: TRBV6-4
CDR3: CASSPTGRETQYF

J: TRBJ1-2
size: .
V: TRBV11-3
CDR3: CASSQGQNYGYTF

J: TRBJ1-5
size: .
V: TRBV5-6
CDR3: CASSLRGSQPQHF

J: TRBJ1-1
size: .
V: TRBV18
CDR3: CASSPPGGMNTEAFF

J: TRBJ2-3
size: .
V: TRBV6-6
CDR3: CASRYGGRGTDTQYF

J: TRBJ1-2
size: .
V: TRBV5-1
CDR3: CASSLGQVFSMDGYTF

J: TRBJ1-2
size: .
V: TRBV6-5
CDR3: CASSYSGKGYTF

J: TRBJ2-7
size: many
V: TRBV5-1
CDR3: CASSLGGASRDEQYF

J: TRBJ2-7
size: .
V: TRBV5-1
CDR3: CASRQTYEQYF

J: TRBJ2-7
size: .
V: TRBV30
CDR3: CAWKRTFEQYF

J: TRBJ1-3
size: .
V: TRBV11-3
CDR3: CASSFGTGDSGNTIYF

J: TRBJ1-4
size: few
V: TRBV4-1
CDR3: CASSQGATATNEKLFF

J: TRBJ2-5
size: .
V: TRBV19
CDR3: CASSLGETQYF

J: TRBJ1-1
size: few
V: TRBV5-1
CDR3: CASSLDRGNTEAFF

J: TRBJ2-5
size: .
V: TRBV7-9
CDR3: CASSQETQYF

J: TRBJ1-4
size: .
V: TRBV2
CDR3: CASSTTENEKLFF

J: TRBJ2-5
size: .
V: TRBV7-3
CDR3: CASSAMGGQETQYF

J: TRBJ2-5
size: .
V: TRBV2
CDR3: CASSDRGQGQETQYF

J: TRBJ2-5
size: .
V: TRBV2
CDR3: CASSEQGTSETQYF

J: TRBJ2-7
size: .
V: TRBV5-1
CDR3: CASSLIKPDLSSYEQYF

J: TRBJ2-7
size: .
V: TRBV25-1
CDR3: CASRENRDEQYF

J: TRBJ2-2
size: few
V: TRBV4-1
CDR3: CASSQDPPSLMTGELFF

J: TRBJ1-5
size: .
V: TRBV1
CDR3: CTSSQAAPSNQPQHF

J: TRBJ2-1
size: few
V: TRBV6-4
CDR3: CASSDRTGGGNEQFF

J: TRBJ2-5
size: many
V: TRBV2
CDR3: CASEGGRGETQYF

J: TRBJ2-7
size: .
V: TRBV10-1
CDR3: CASSERVPRGGGTYEQYF

J: TRBJ1-1
size: .
V: TRBV28
CDR3: CASSPGFGGTEAFF

J: TRBJ1-4
size: .
V: TRBV5-4
CDR3: CASSLDNNEKLFF

J: TRBJ2-5
size: many
V: TRBV19
CDR3: CASSIGLKETQYF

J: TRBJ2-7
size: .
V: TRBV6-6
CDR3: CASSYLYEQYF

J: TRBJ2-7
size: .
V: TRBV25-1
CDR3: CASSESGQGANEQYF

J: TRBJ1-4
size: many
V: TRBV5-1
CDR3: CASSLEAGGEKLFF

J: TRBJ2-7
size: .
V: TRBV6-5
CDR3: CASSYGAGGGEVQYF

J: TRBJ2-7
size: .
V: TRBV7-3
CDR3: CASSLAETYEQYF

J: TRBJ2-7
size: once
V: TRBV7-2
CDR3: CASSLAGTGLLGEQYF

J: TRBJ1-1
size: .
V: TRBV10-2
CDR3: CASRLNSLEGDTEAFF

J: TRBJ1-6
size: .
V: TRBV7-9
CDR3: CASSLSGGSPLHF

J: TRBJ2-7
size: .
V: TRBV14
CDR3: CASSQFSEQYF